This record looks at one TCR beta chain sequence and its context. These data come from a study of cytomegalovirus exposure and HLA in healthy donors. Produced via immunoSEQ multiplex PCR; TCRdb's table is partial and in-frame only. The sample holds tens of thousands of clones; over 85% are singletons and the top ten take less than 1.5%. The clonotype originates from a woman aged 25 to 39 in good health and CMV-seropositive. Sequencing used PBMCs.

The chain's CDR3 is CATSRDLGPGGRNGYTF. The DNA of the CDR3 is TGTGCCACCAGCAGAGATTTGGGTCCAGGGGGCCGGAATGGCTACACCTTC. The chain combines TRBV15 with TRBJ1-2, with 8 bases fitting TRBD1. The junction had 12 bases not matched to a gene; V was cut back by 0 bases and J by 6 bases. The CDR3 consists of 17 residues. Per the germline V gene, CDR1 is LNHNV and CDR2 is YYDKDF (reference sequence). The complete variable domain, with remaining parts taken from reference TRBV15 and TRBJ1-2, reads DAMVIQNPRYQVTQFGKPVTLSCSQTLNHNVMYWYQQKSSQAPKLLFHYYDKDFNNEADTPDNFQSRRPNTSFCFLDIRSPGLGDTAMYLCATSRDLGPGGRNGYTFGSGTRLTVV.